Following are 14 T cell receptor beta chains from one sample sequenced in a study of beta chain features in type 1 diabetes. Expressed TCRB transcripts were sequenced because the entire RNA isolate underwent reverse transcription. Some clones are missing from TCRdb's copy, which holds only in-frame ones; the method was immunoSEQ multiplex PCR. The table has 600,000 or so clones, 9.5% to 15% seen once. These receptors' targets are unknown. Findings of the study overall: All four CD4+ subsets from Type 1 diabetes patients carried moderately but significantly shorter TCRB CDR3s.

The sequencing sample was made of naive CD4+ T cells from blood. These receptors originate from a man aged 30-40 years with type 1 diabetes.

The chain couples TRBV7-9 to TRBJ1-6; D not certain. CDR1 and CDR2 (germline): SEHNR, FQNEAQ (reference sequence). The V end lost 5 bases, the J end lost 1 base, and 12 bases lay between the germline ends. The length of the CDR3 is 16 residues. CDR3 in amino acids: CASSPRARSYNSPLHF. CDR3 in DNA: TGTGCCAGCAGCCCTAGGGCTAGGTCCTATAATTCACCCCTCCACTTT.

The chain combines TRBV29-1 with TRBJ2-1; TRBD2 agrees at 8 bases. The CDR3 covers 15 residues. CDR1 and CDR2 (germline): SQVTM, ANQGSEA. After removal of 4 bases from V and 4 bases from J, the junction contained 9 bases not matched to a gene. The CDR3 sequence: CSVGMGGGSYNEQFF. CDR3 nucleotide sequence: TGCAGCGTTGGTATGGGCGGGGGGTCGTACAATGAGCAGTTCTTC.

This clone appeared a few times. Other DNA sequences in this specimen translate into the identical CDR3. This chain connects TRBV27 to TRBJ2-7; maybe TRBD2 (5 bases). V was shortened by 2 bases and J by 3 bases, with 8 bases between the two germline ends. Germline V gene data show CDR1 as MNHEY and CDR2 as SMNVEV (reference sequence). The CDR3 is 13 residues long. DNA of the CDR3: TGTGCCAGCAGTTTAGAGGGAAGCTACGAGCAGTACTTC. Protein sequence: CASSLEGSYEQYF.

The rearrangement joins TRBV28 to TRBJ2-3, with D tentatively TRBD2 (5 bases). Trimming removed 3 bases at V and 4 bases at J, with 14 bases between. The germline CDR1 and CDR2 sequences are MDHEN and SYDVKM. CDR3 length: 15 residues. DNA of the CDR3: TGTGCCAGCAGTTTCGTGGGCTCCGGGGCAGATACGCAGTATTTT. Its protein product is CASSFVGSGADTQYF. The full variable domain, its missing parts supplied by reference TRBV28 and TRBJ2-3, is DVKVTQSSRYLVKRTGEKVFLECVQDMDHENMFWYRQDPGLGLRLIYFSYDVKMKEKGDIPEGYSVSREKKERFSLILESASTNQTSMYLCASSFVGSGADTQYFGPGTRLTVL.

This clone was counted only a few times. V is TRBV2 and J is TRBJ2-6; D might be TRBD1 (6 bases). Per germline, CDR1 SNHLY and CDR2 FYNNEI. The CDR3 is made up of 15 amino acids. Trimming took off 5 bases at V and 0 bases at J, with 8 bases between the two ends. CDR3 loop: CASSKDSSGANVLTF. For the CDR3, the DNA is TGTGCCAGCAGTAAGGACAGCTCTGGGGCCAACGTCCTGACTTTC.

This clone occurred a few times. V gene TRBV7-3 combines with J gene TRBJ1-1, with 8 bases fitting TRBD1. CDR1 is SGHTA and CDR2 is FQGTGA in the germline V gene. V shed 4 bases and J 7 bases; nucleotides not matched to a gene: 5. The CDR3 extends over 13 amino acids. The CDR3 sequence: CASSSDRGVEAFF. The CDR3 DNA reads TGTGCCAGCAGCTCAGACAGGGGAGTTGAAGCTTTCTTT.

CDR3 amino acids: CASSESLNAYEQYF. The CDR3 DNA reads as TGTGCCAGCAGTGAGTCTCTTAACGCCTACGAGCAGTACTTC. The chain employs TRBV28 and TRBJ2-7, with D unclear. This CDR3 region has 14 residues. The germline V and J ends were trimmed by 5 bases and 2 bases, with 13 bases remaining between them. Germline CDR1 and CDR2: MDHEN and SYDVKM. The complete variable domain, with remaining parts taken from reference TRBV28 and TRBJ2-7, reads DVKVTQSSRYLVKRTGEKVFLECVQDMDHENMFWYRQDPGLGLRLIYFSYDVKMKEKGDIPEGYSVSREKKERFSLILESASTNQTSMYLCASSESLNAYEQYFGPGTRLTVT.

The gene calls are TRBV7-3 and TRBJ1-2; 7 positions match TRBD1. The germline CDR1 and CDR2 sequences are SGHTA and FQGTGA. CDR3 length equals 13 residues. Germline trimming cut 1 base from V and 6 bases from J; bases unmatched to any gene: 2. The CDR3 reads CASSLRQGDGYTF. The CDR3 DNA sequence: TGTGCCAGCAGCTTAAGGCAGGGGGATGGCTACACCTTC.

The V gene is TRBV10-3, the J gene TRBJ2-1, with TRBD2 identical over 11 bases. J was trimmed by 6 bases and V by 8 bases; bases with no gene match: 6. Germline values: CDR1 ENHRY, CDR2 SYGVKD. The CDR3 extends over 14 amino acids. CDR3 protein: CAIGALAGGNEQFF. As DNA, the CDR3 is TGTGCCATCGGGGCGCTAGCGGGGGGCAATGAGCAGTTCTTC.

In its sample, this clone was seen a few times. The V call is TRBV6-1, the J call TRBJ1-1; 7 bases agree with TRBD1. Trimming removed 10 bases from V and 1 base from J; junction bases left unmatched: 12. The V gene's germline CDR1 is MNHNS and CDR2 SASEGT. The CDR3 loop spans 15 amino acids. CDR3 region: CAISTGTDPNTEAFF. The CDR3 DNA sequence: TGTGCCATCTCGACAGGGACAGACCCGAACACTGAAGCTTTCTTT.

The chain couples TRBV28 to TRBJ2-4, with 7 bases fitting TRBD1. This CDR3 region has 13 residues. The germline V gene encodes CDR1 MDHEN and CDR2 SYDVKM. Germline trimming cut 2 bases from V and 8 bases from J; bases unmatched to any gene: 3. The CDR3 region is CASSLQGVDIQYF. Here the CDR3 DNA reads TGTGCCAGCAGTTTACAGGGGGTGGACATTCAGTACTTC.

The chain employs TRBV29-1 and TRBJ2-6; D uncertain. V dropped 6 bases and J dropped 0 bases, with 9 bases sitting between them. Germline V lookup: CDR1 SQVTM, CDR2 ANQGSEA. The CDR3 runs to 14 residues. Here the CDR3 DNA reads TGCAGCGTACAACTGAGCTCTGGGGCCAACGTCCTGACTTTC. Translated: CSVQLSSGANVLTF.

This clone was seen more than once but under ten times. This chain joins TRBV28 and TRBJ1-2, with a tentative D call TRBD1 (5 bases). The V end lost 9 bases, the J end lost 1 base, and 9 bases lay between the germline ends. CDR3 size: 12 residues. The germline V gene has CDR1 MDHEN and CDR2 SYDVKM. This chain's CDR3 is CASYRFNYGYTF. The CDR3 coding sequence is TGTGCCAGTTACAGGTTTAACTATGGCTACACCTTC.

The chain's CDR3 is CASSLGDGHSPLHF. The CDR3 DNA follows: TGTGCCAGCAGCTTAGGGGACGGACATTCACCCCTCCACTTT. V gene TRBV7-2 combines with J gene TRBJ1-6; TRBD1 might be the D (5 bases). CDR1 and CDR2 (germline): SGHTA, FQGNSA. The CDR3 is 14 amino acids. Trimming left V 1 base short and J 8 bases short, with 9 bases between. The full variable domain, with the rest looked up from reference TRBV7-2 and TRBJ1-6, is GAGVSQSPSNKVTEKGKDVELRCDPISGHTALYWYRQSLGQGLEFLIYFQGNSAPDKSGLPSDRFSAERTGGSVSTLTIQRTQQEDSAVYLCASSLGDGHSPLHFGNGTRLTVT.